These 18 T cell receptor beta chains share one sample of origin, sequenced in a study of regulatory T cells in long-lasting Graves disease. In building TCR beta libraries, iRepertoire HTBI primers were used together with Arm-PCR of CDR3 regions. TCRdb fed the multiplex PCR reads into MiXCR, producing one record per CDR3 protein. The sample lists around 500,000 distinct CDR3 sequences, roughly 14% seen once, with roughly a tenth in the top ten. Time point described: newly diagnosed GD, antithyroid drugs for less than 3 months. The TCR library was prepared using RNA isolated from PBMCs. This sample was also put to use in a study of T cells in Graves' hyperthyroidism and ophthalmopathy.

The specimen was peripheral blood mononuclear cells (PBMCs), collected at new diagnosis, from a patient treated with antithyroid drugs. The source of these receptors is a man younger than 40 with Graves disease.

This clonotype showed up many times. The chain employs TRBV7-9 and TRBJ2-1, with D maybe TRBD2 (5 bases). Trimming pared 3 bases from V and 3 bases from J, leaving 12 bases between. Per germline, CDR1 SEHNR and CDR2 FQNEAQ (reference sequence). The CDR3 consists of 15 residues. The CDR3 sequence: CASSFSSGYYNEQFF. CDR3 in DNA: TGTGCCAGCAGCTTCAGCAGCGGCTACTACAATGAGCAGTTCTTC.

This clonotype was counted ten times or more. The chain couples TRBV28 to TRBJ1-1; no firm D call. The ends were cut back, 7 bases at V and 2 bases at J, with 14 bases in the middle. Germline assignment: CDR1 MDHEN and CDR2 SYDVKM. The CDR3 covers 14 residues. CDR3 bases: TGTGCCAGCAAATATCCGACACTCAACACTGAAGCTTTCTTT. Translating it yields CASKYPTLNTEAFF.

This clonotype was found many times. The CDR3 is CSARDGQLMEQFF. DNA of the CDR3: TGCAGTGCTAGAGATGGTCAGCTCATGGAGCAGTTCTTC. The chain recombines TRBV20-1 with TRBJ2-1; D remains ambiguous. The V end was cut by 0 bases, the J end by 10 bases, with 13 bases between. The CDR3 loop spans 13 amino acids. CDR1 and CDR2 (germline): DFQATT, SNEGSKA (reference sequence).

In this sample, this clonotype turned up many times. The chain is built from TRBV27 and TRBJ1-1; D gene ambiguous. This CDR3 comprises 13 residues. Trimming took 7 bases from V and 5 from J, leaving 14 bases between them. Germline-derived CDR1 and CDR2 are MNHEY and SMNVEV (reference sequence). Here the CDR3 reads CASMRVGGTEAFF. DNA for the CDR3: TGTGCCAGCATGCGCGTCGGAGGAACTGAAGCTTTCTTT.

This clonotype has a count of ten or more. The chain links TRBV5-1 to TRBJ2-3; D possibly corresponds to TRBD2 (6 bases). V lost 2 bases and J lost 4, with 11 bases in between. Germline assignment: CDR1 SGHRS and CDR2 YFSETQ. This CDR3 spans 14 amino acids. Written as DNA, the CDR3 is TGCGCCAGCAGCTTCGGGAGTTCCGCAGATACGCAGTATTTT. Its protein is CASSFGSSADTQYF.

This clonotype was found many times. The genes are TRBV10-1 and TRBJ1-2; TRBD1 is a possible D gene (6 bases). This CDR3 has 13 residues. Trimming shortened V by 4 bases and J by 8 bases, and 14 bases separated the two germline ends. Germline CDR1 is WNHNN and CDR2 is SYGVQD (reference sequence). CDR3 sequence: CASSATPGDGYTF. As DNA, the CDR3 is TGCGCCAGCAGTGCGACCCCAGGGGACGGCTACACCTTC.

The CDR3 sequence is CASSKGLAGGPDTQYF. The CDR3 bases are TGTGCCAGTAGTAAGGGACTAGCGGGAGGGCCAGATACGCAGTATTTT. This rearrangement joins TRBV19 to TRBJ2-3; 16 bases are a match to TRBD2. CDR3 length: 16 residues. Trimming removed 4 bases from V and 4 bases from J; junction bases left unmatched: 2. Germline-derived CDR1 and CDR2 are LNHDA and SQIVND (reference sequence).

Concerning this clonotype: The junction shows a germline mismatch at one end, possibly a read error. This chain uses TRBV6-6 with TRBJ2-5, with D possibly called TRBD1 or TRBD2 (6 bases each). The CDR3 totals 15 residues. Germline assignment: CDR1 MNHNY and CDR2 SVGAGI (reference sequence). The CDR3 DNA reads as TGTGCCAGCAGTTACTCGGCCGGGGGCCAAGAGGCCCAGTACTTC. Its protein is CASSYSAGGQEAQYF.

The chain employs TRBV30 and TRBJ1-1, with D hard to call. Germline V gene data show CDR1 as GTSNPN and CDR2 as SVGIG (reference sequence). CDR3 size: 11 residues. V lost 3 bases and J lost 5, with 7 bases in between. The CDR3 DNA reads as TGTGCCTGGAGAATCGTAACTGAAGCTTTCTTT. Amino acid sequence: CAWRIVTEAFF. Looking up the rest from reference TRBV30 and TRBJ1-1 gives the full variable domain: SQTIHQWPATLVQPVGSPLSLECTVEGTSNPNLYWYRQAAGRGLQLLFYSVGIGQISSEVPQNLSASRPQDRQFILSSKKLLLSDSGFYLCAWRIVTEAFFGQGTRLTVV.

This clonotype was observed at least ten times. The chain uses TRBV20-1 and TRBJ1-2; 7 bases fit TRBD1. Germline CDR1 and CDR2: DFQATT and SNEGSKA (reference sequence). The trim removed 4 bases at V and 8 bases at J, leaving 7 bases unmatched. This CDR3 comprises 12 residues. CDR3 protein: CSAISVGGGYTF. The CDR3 DNA reads as TGCAGTGCTATTAGTGTAGGGGGCGGCTACACCTTC.

This clonotype was counted at least ten times. The gene calls are TRBV27 and TRBJ1-5; 7 bases match TRBD1. The CDR3 extends over 16 amino acids. With V trimmed by 6 bases and J by 0 bases, 8 bases remained unmatched. The germline CDR1 and CDR2 sequences are MNHEY and SMNVEV (reference sequence). The CDR3 sequence: CASRGTASYSNQPQHF. The CDR3 DNA follows: TGTGCCAGCAGAGGGACAGCCAGCTATAGCAATCAGCCCCAGCATTTT.

This clonotype occurred a few times. A read error may explain this, as a much larger clone is one base away. V is TRBV6-1 and J is TRBJ2-1, with 11 bases lining up with TRBD2. The germline gives CDR1 MNHNS, CDR2 SASEGT. The CDR3 extends over 16 amino acids. CDR3 in amino acids: CACRTSGLAAYNEQFF. For the CDR3, the DNA is TGTGCCTGCAGAACATCGGGACTAGCGGCTTACAATGAGCAGTTCTTC.

The chain combines TRBV30 with TRBJ2-2, with 7 bases matching TRBD1. J was trimmed by 3 bases and V by 1 base; bases with no gene match: 5. The V gene's germline CDR1 is GTSNPN and CDR2 SVGIG (reference sequence). This CDR3 spans 15 amino acids. The CDR3 DNA reads as TGTGCCTGGAGTGGAACAGGGGCTTACACCGGGGAGCTGTTTTTT. Translating it yields CAWSGTGAYTGELFF. The variable domain in full, with the rest retrieved from reference TRBV30 and TRBJ2-2, is SQTIHQWPATLVQPVGSPLSLECTVEGTSNPNLYWYRQAAGRGLQLLFYSVGIGQISSEVPQNLSASRPQDRQFILSSKKLLLSDSGFYLCAWSGTGAYTGELFFGEGSRLTVL.

This chain connects TRBV7-8 to TRBJ2-2, with TRBD1 matching over 7 bases. With V trimmed by 2 bases and J by 1 base, 1 base remained unmatched. Germline V gene sequence: CDR1 SGHVS, CDR2 FQNEAQ. The CDR3 length is 15 residues. The CDR3 bases are TGTGCCAGCAGCTTAAGGGACAGGAACACCGGGGAGCTGTTTTTT. It codes for CASSLRDRNTGELFF. The whole variable domain, filled in from reference TRBV7-8 and TRBJ2-2, reads GAGVSQSPRYKVAKRGQDVALRCDPISGHVSLFWYQQALGQGPEFLTYFQNEAQLDKSGLPSDRFFAERPEGSVSTLKIQRTQQEDSAVYLCASSLRDRNTGELFFGEGSRLTVL.

This clonotype was found many times. J is TRBJ2-2 and V is TRBV29-1, with D possibly matching TRBD1 (5 bases). Trimming removed 4 bases at V and 6 bases at J, with 9 bases between. CDR1 is SQVTM and CDR2 is ANQGSEA in the germline V gene. The CDR3 is 12 residues long. This chain's CDR3 is CSVVATAGELFF. CDR3 nucleotides: TGCAGCGTTGTGGCGACAGCCGGGGAGCTGTTTTTT.

This clonotype was seen many times. The CDR3 region is CASSGNPGQGDGYTF. In nucleotides, the CDR3 is TGTGCCAGCAGTGGTAATCCGGGACAGGGGGATGGCTACACCTTC. The chain employs TRBV2 and TRBJ1-2; 11 bases are a match to TRBD1. This CDR3 is 15 amino acids long. Losses at the gene ends were 4 bases for V and 6 bases for J; bases not matched to a gene: 7. Germline loops: CDR1 SNHLY, CDR2 FYNNEI. The variable domain in full, completed from reference TRBV2 and TRBJ1-2, reads EPEVTQTPSHQVTQMGQEVILRCVPISNHLYFYWYRQILGQKVEFLVSFYNNEISEKSEIFDDQFSVERPDGSNFTLKIRSTKLEDSAMYFCASSGNPGQGDGYTFGSGTRLTVV.

J is TRBJ2-7 and V is TRBV19, with D unclear. The CDR3 length is 13 residues. The germline CDR1 and CDR2 sequences are LNHDA and SQIVND (reference sequence). Trimming stripped 0 bases from V and 0 bases from J, with 3 bases between. Here the CDR3 reads CASSIESSYEQYF. The CDR3, as DNA: TGTGCCAGTAGTATAGAAAGCTCCTACGAGCAGTACTTC.

This clonotype was seen repeatedly, ten times or more. This chain links TRBV11-2 with TRBJ2-2; the D call may be TRBD1 or TRBD2 (6 bases each). Trimming cost V 5 bases and J 6 bases, with 19 bases left between them. From germline, CDR1 is SGHAT and CDR2 FQNNGV. The CDR3 contains 16 residues. CDR3 in DNA: TGTGCCAGCAGCCCCCTTCAGGGGAGGACCCCCGGGGAGCTGTTTTTT. Translated, it gives CASSPLQGRTPGELFF.